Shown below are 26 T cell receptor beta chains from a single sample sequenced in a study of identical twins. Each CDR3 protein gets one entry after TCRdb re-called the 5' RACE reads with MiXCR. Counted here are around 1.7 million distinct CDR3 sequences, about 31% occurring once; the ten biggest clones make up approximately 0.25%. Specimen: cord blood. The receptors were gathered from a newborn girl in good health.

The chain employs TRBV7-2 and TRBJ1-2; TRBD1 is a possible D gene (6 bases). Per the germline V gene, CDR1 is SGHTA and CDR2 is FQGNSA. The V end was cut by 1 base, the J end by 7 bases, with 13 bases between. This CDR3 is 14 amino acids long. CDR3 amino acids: CASSLVLGAGGYTF. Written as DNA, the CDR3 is TGTGCCAGCAGCTTAGTTCTGGGGGCGGGTGGCTACACCTTC.

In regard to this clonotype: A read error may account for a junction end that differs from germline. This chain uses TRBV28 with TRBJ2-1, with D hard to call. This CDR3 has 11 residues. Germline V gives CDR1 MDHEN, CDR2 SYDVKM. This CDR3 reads CARRIRNEQFF. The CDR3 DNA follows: TGTGCCCGCAGAATCCGTAATGAGCAGTTCTTC.

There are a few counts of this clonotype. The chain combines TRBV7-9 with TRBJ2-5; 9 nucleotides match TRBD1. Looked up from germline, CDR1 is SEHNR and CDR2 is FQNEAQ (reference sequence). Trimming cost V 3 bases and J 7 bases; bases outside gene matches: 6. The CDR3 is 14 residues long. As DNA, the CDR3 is TGTGCCAGCAGCTTTCCGGGACAGGGTGTGACCCAGTACTTC. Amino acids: CASSFPGQGVTQYF.

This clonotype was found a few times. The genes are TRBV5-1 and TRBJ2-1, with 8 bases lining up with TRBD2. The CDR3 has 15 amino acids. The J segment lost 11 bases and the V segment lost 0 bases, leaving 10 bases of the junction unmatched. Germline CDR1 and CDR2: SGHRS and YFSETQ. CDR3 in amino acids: CASSLGLAIHEQQFF. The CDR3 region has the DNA TGCGCCAGCAGCTTGGGACTAGCGATCCACGAGCAGCAGTTCTTC.

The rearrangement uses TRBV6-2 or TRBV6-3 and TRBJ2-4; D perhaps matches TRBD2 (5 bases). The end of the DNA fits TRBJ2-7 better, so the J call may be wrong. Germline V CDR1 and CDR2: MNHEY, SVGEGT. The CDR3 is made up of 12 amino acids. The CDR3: CASSWTHGEQYF. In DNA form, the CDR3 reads TGTGCCAGCAGCTGGACTCATGGCGAGCAGTACTTC.

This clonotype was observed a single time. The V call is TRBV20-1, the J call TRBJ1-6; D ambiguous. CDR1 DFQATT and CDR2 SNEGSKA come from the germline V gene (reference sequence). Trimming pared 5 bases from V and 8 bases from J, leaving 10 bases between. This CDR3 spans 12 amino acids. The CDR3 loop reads CSAFIQHSPLHF. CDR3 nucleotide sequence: TGCAGTGCTTTTATCCAACATTCACCCCTCCACTTT.

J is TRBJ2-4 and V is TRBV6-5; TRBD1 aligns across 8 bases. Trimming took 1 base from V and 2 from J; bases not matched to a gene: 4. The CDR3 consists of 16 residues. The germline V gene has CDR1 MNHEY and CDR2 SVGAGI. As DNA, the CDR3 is TGTGCCAGCAGTTACTGGCAGGGGGCGACCAAAAACATTCAGTACTTC. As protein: CASSYWQGATKNIQYF.

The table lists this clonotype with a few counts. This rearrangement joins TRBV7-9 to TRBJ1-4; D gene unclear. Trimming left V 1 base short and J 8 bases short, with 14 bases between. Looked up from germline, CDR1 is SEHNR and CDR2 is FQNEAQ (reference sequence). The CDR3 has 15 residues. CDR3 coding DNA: TGTGCCAGCAGCTTAGGGTCGGTGGGAAACGAAAAACTGTTTTTT. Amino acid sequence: CASSLGSVGNEKLFF.

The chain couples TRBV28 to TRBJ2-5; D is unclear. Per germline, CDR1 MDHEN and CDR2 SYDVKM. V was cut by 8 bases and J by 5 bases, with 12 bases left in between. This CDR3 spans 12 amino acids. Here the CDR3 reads CASENKGETQYF. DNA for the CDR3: TGTGCCAGCGAGAATAAGGGCGAGACCCAGTACTTC.

The CDR3 DNA reads TGCAGCGCGGAGCCGGGAGCATCCGAGACCCAGTACTTC. It translates to CSAEPGASETQYF. V usage is TRBV29-1 and J usage is TRBJ2-5; perhaps TRBD2 as D (6 bases). The CDR3 has 13 residues. Deletions cut 7 bases from V and 5 bases from J, with 17 bases between. CDR1 and CDR2 (germline): SQVTM, ANQGSEA.

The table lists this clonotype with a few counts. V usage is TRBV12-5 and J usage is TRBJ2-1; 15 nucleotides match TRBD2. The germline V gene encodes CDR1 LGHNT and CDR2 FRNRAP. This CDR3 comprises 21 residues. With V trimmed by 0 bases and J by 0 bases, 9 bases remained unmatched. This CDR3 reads CASGLVLPGLAGGRSYNEQFF. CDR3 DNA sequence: TGTGCTAGTGGTTTGGTCTTACCGGGACTAGCGGGAGGACGCTCCTACAATGAGCAGTTCTTC.

The CDR3 DNA reads as TGCAGTGCTAGCCCGTCCCCGGGACTAGCGGGGGGAAGCTCCTACGAGCAGTACTTC. It codes for CSASPSPGLAGGSSYEQYF. V is TRBV20-1 and J is TRBJ2-7, with TRBD2 matching 15 bases. CDR1 is DFQATT, CDR2 SNEGSKA, per germline (reference sequence). The CDR3 sequence is 19 residues long. The junction had 12 bases not matched to a gene; V was cut back by 3 bases and J by 0 bases.

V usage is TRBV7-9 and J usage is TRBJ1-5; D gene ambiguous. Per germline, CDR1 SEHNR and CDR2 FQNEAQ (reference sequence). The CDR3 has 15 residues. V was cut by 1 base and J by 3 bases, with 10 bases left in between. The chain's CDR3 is CASSLDGFLNQPQHF. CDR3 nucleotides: TGTGCCAGCAGCTTAGATGGCTTCCTCAATCAGCCCCAGCATTTT.

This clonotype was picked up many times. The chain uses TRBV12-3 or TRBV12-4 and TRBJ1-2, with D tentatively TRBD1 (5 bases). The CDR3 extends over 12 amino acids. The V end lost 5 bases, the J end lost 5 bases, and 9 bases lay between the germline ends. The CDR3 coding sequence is TGTGCCAGCAGTAGGACAAGATATGGCTACACCTTC. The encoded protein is CASSRTRYGYTF.

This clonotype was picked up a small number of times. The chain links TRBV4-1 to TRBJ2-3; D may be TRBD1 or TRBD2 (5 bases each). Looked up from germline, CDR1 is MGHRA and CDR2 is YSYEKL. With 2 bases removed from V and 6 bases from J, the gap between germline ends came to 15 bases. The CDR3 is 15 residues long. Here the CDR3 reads CASSQLLWGIDTQYF. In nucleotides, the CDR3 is TGCGCCAGCAGCCAACTCCTCTGGGGGATCGATACGCAGTATTTT.

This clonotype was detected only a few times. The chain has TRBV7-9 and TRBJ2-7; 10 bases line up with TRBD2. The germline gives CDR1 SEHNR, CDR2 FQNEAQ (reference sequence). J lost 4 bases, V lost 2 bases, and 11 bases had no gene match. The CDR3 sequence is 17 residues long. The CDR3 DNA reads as TGTGCCAGCAGCTTAAATCTACTAGCGGGGCCGAAGTACGAGCAGTACTTC. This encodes CASSLNLLAGPKYEQYF.

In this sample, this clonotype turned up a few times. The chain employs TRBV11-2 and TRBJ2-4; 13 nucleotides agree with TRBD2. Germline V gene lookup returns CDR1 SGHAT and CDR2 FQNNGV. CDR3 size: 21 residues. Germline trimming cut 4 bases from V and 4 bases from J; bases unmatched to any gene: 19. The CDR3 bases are TGTGCCAGCAGCTCAACCCGAGGGACTAGCGGGGTAATGATGTTTAAAAACATTCAGTACTTC. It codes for CASSSTRGTSGVMMFKNIQYF.

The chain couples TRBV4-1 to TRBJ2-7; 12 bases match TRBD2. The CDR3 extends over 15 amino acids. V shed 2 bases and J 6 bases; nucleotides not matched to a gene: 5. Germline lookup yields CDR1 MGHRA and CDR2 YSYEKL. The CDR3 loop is CASSQPTSGRLEQYF. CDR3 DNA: TGCGCCAGCAGCCAACCTACTAGCGGGAGGCTCGAGCAGTACTTC.

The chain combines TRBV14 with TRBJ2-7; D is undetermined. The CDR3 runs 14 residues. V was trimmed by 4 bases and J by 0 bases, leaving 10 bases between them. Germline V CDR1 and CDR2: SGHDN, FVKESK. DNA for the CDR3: TGTGCCAGCAGCCTAATGACTCTCTCCTACGAGCAGTACTTC. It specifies CASSLMTLSYEQYF.

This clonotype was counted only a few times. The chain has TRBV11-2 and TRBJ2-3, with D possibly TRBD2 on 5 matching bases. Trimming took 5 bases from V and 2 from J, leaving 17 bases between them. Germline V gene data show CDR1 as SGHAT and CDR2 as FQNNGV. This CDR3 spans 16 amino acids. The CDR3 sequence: CASSPEGRVYTDTQYF. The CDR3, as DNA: TGTGCCAGCAGCCCCGAAGGGCGGGTGTACACAGATACGCAGTATTTT.

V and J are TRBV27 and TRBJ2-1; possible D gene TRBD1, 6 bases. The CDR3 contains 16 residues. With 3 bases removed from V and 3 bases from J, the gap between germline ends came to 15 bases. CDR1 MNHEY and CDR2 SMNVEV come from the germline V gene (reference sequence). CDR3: CASSLADSSRYNEQFF. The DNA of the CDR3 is TGTGCCAGCAGTTTGGCGGACAGTAGCCGCTACAATGAGCAGTTCTTC.

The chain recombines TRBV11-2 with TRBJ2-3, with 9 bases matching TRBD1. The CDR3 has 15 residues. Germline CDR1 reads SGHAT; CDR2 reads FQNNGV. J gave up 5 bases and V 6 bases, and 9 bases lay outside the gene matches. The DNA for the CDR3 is TGTGCCAGCAGACCTCGGGACAGGGTAGAAGATACGCAGTATTTT. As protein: CASRPRDRVEDTQYF.

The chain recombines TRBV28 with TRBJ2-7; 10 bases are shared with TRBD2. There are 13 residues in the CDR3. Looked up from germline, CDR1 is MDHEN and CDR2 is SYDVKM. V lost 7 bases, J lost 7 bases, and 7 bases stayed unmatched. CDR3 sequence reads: CASTSGRDDEQYF. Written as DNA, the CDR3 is TGTGCCAGCACGAGCGGGAGGGACGATGAGCAGTACTTC.

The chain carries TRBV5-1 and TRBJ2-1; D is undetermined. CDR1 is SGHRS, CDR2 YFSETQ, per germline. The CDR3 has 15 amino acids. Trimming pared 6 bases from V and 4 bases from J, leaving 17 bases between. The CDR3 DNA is TGCGCCAGCAACCATGGTACAAGCAGGTACAATGAGCAGTTCTTC. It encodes CASNHGTSRYNEQFF.

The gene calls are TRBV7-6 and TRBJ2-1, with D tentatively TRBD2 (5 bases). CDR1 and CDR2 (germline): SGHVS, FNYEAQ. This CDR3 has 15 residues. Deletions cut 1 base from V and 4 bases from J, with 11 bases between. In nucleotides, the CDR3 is TGTGCCAGCAGCTTAGTATACCGGGGTTACAATGAGCAGTTCTTC. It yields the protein CASSLVYRGYNEQFF.

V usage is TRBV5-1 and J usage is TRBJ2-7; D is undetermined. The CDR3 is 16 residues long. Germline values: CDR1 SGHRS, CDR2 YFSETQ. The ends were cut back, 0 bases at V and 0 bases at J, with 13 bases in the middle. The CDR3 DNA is TGCGCCAGCAGCTTGGCGGGCCGGTCTAGCTCCTACGAGCAGTACTTC. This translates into CASSLAGRSSSYEQYF.